This TCR beta chain was captured in a study of control samples from healthy donors and cancer patients. This CDR3 comprises 16 residues. Per the germline V gene, CDR1 is LGHDT and CDR2 is YNNKEL (reference sequence). V lost 4 bases, J lost 5 bases, and 7 bases stayed unmatched. Assay: immunoSEQ multiplex PCR; the TCRdb copy retains only in-frame clones and omits some. The sample holds about 120,000 clones, roughly 93% seen once. The V gene is TRBV3-1 (or the pseudogene TRBV3-2), the J gene TRBJ2-1; 11 nucleotides line up with TRBD2. Material for sequencing was blood. This TCR was recovered from a man aged 25-45 years in good health. The CDR3 sequence: CASSPLAGGQNNEQFF. For the CDR3, the DNA is TGTGCCAGCAGCCCCTTAGCGGGGGGGCAAAACAATGAGCAGTTCTTC.